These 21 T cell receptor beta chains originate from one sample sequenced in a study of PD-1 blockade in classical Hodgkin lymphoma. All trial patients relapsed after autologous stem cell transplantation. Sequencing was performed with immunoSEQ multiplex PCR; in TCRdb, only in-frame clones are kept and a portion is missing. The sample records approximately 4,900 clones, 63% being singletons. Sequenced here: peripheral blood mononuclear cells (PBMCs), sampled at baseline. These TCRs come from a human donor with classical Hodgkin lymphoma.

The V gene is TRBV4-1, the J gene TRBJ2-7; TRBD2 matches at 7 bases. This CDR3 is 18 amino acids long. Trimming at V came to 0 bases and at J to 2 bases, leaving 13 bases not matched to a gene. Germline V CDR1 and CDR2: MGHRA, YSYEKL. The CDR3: CASSQEVSRLALPYEQYF. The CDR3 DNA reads TGCGCCAGCAGCCAAGAAGTCTCGAGACTAGCACTCCCCTACGAGCAGTACTTC.

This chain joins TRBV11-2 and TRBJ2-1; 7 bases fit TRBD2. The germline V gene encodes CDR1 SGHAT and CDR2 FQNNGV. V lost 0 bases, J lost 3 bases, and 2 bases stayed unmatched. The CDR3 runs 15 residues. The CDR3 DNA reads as TGTGCCAGCAGCTTAGAGCGGGAGTTCTACAATGAGCAGTTCTTC. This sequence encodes CASSLEREFYNEQFF.

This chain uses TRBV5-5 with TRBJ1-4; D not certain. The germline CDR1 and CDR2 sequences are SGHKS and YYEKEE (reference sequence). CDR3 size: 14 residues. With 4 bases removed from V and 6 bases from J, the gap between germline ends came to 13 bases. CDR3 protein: CASSPDGAYEKLFF. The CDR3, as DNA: TGTGCCAGCAGCCCAGACGGAGCCTATGAAAAACTGTTTTTT. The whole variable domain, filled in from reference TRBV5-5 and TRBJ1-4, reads DAGVTQSPTHLIKTRGQQVTLRCSPISGHKSVSWYQQVLGQGPQFIFQYYEKEERGRGNFPDRFSARQFPNYSSELNVNALLLGDSALYLCASSPDGAYEKLFFGSGTQLSVL.

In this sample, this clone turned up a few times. DNA of the CDR3: TGTGCCAGCACCTTATTGCCGGGGGCGCGGGGTGGCTACACCTTC. Translating it yields CASTLLPGARGGYTF. The chain employs TRBV28 and TRBJ1-2; D is possibly TRBD1 (6 bases). The CDR3 consists of 15 residues. Trimming stripped 7 bases from V and 7 bases from J, with 22 bases between. Germline assignment: CDR1 MDHEN and CDR2 SYDVKM.

The CDR3, as DNA: TGTGCCAGCAGCTTGGCGGCCTTTCGCACCACCAATGAGCAGTTCTTC. Protein sequence: CASSLAAFRTTNEQFF. V usage is TRBV7-3 and J usage is TRBJ2-1; D ambiguous. V was shortened by 3 bases and J by 6 bases, with 18 bases between the two germline ends. The CDR3 extends over 16 amino acids. Germline V lookup: CDR1 SGHTA, CDR2 FQGTGA.

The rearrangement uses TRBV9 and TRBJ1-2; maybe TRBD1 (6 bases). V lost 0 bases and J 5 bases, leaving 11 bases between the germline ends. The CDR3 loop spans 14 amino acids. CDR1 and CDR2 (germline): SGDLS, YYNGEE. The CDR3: CASSVGDTPYGYTF. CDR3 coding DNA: TGTGCCAGCAGCGTAGGGGACACTCCATATGGCTACACCTTC.

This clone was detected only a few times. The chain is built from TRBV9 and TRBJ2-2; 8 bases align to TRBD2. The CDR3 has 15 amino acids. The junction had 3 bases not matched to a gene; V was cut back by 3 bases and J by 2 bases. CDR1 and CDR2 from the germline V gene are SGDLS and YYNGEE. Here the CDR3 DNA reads TGTGCCAGCAGCGCCAGCGGGAGTAACACCGGGGAGCTGTTTTTT. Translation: CASSASGSNTGELFF.

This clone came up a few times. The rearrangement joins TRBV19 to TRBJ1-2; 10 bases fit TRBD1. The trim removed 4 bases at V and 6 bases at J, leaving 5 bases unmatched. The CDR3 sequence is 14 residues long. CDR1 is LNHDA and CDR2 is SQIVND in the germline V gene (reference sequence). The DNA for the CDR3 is TGTGCCAGTAGTACAGCGACAGGGGGCGATGGCTACACCTTC. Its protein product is CASSTATGGDGYTF.

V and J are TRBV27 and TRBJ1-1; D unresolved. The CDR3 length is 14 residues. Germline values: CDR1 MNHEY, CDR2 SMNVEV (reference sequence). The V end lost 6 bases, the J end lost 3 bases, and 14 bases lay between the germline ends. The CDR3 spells CASRSPGGYTEAFF. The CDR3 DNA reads TGTGCCAGCAGATCTCCGGGCGGATACACTGAAGCTTTCTTT.

The CDR3 region is CASSFGGGAGETQYF. As DNA, the CDR3 is TGTGCCAGCAGTTTTGGGGGGGGCGCAGGAGAGACCCAGTACTTC. This sequence joins TRBV27 and TRBJ2-5, with D tentatively TRBD2 (7 bases). V was pared by 3 bases and J by 4 bases, with 15 bases between. This CDR3 spans 15 amino acids. CDR1 and CDR2 from the germline V gene are MNHEY and SMNVEV (reference sequence).

CDR3 region: CASSLTGGGVQETQYF. For the CDR3, the DNA is TGTGCCAGCAGCTTAACGGGCGGTGGGGTCCAAGAGACCCAGTACTTC. V gene TRBV7-3 combines with J gene TRBJ2-5; D uncertain. V was trimmed by 0 bases and J by 1 base, leaving 12 bases between them. Germline V gives CDR1 SGHTA, CDR2 FQGTGA. CDR3 length: 16 residues.

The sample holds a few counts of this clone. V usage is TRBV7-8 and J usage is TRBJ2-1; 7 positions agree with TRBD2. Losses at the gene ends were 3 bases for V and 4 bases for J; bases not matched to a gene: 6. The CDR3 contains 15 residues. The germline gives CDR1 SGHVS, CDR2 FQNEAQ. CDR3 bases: TGTGCCAGCAGCTTCTCCGCGGGAGAGTACAATGAGCAGTTCTTC. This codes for CASSFSAGEYNEQFF.

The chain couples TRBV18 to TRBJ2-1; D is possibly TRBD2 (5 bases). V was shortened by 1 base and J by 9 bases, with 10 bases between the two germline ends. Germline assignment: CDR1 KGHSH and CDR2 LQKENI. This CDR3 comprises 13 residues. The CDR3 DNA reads TGTGCCAGCTCACCACGGGATGGGAGTGAGCAGTTCTTC. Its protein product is CASSPRDGSEQFF.

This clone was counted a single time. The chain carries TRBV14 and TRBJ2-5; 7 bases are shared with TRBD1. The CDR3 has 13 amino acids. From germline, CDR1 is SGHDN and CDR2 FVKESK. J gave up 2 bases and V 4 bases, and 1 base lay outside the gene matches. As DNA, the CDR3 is TGTGCCAGCAGCCGGGGACAGCAAGAGACCCAGTACTTC. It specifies CASSRGQQETQYF.

The CDR3 protein is CASSLSAGNGGAAFF. The CDR3 DNA sequence: TGTGCCAGCAGCTTATCTGCAGGGAACGGCGGCGCAGCTTTCTTT. The chain recombines TRBV7-9 with TRBJ1-1; D may be TRBD1 (5 bases). Trimming left V 2 bases short and J 10 bases short, with 20 bases between. The CDR3 runs 15 residues. The germline V gene has CDR1 SEHNR and CDR2 FQNEAQ (reference sequence). The whole variable domain, filled in from reference TRBV7-9 and TRBJ1-1, reads DTGVSQNPRHKITKRGQNVTFRCDPISEHNRLYWYRQTLGQGPEFLTYFQNEAQLEKSRLLSDRFSAERPKGSFSTLEIQRTEQGDSAMYLCASSLSAGNGGAAFFGQGTRLTVV.

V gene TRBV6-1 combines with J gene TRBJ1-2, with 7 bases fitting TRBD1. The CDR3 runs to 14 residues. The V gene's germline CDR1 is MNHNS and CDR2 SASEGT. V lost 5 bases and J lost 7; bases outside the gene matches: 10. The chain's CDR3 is CASSPQGGSGGYTF. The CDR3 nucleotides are TGTGCCAGCAGTCCCCAGGGGGGCTCTGGTGGCTACACCTTC.

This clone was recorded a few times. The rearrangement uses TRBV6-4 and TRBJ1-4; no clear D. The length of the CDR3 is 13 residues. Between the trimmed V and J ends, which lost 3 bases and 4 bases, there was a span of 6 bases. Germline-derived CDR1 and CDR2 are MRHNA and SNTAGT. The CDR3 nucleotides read TGTGCCAGCAGTGAGTTCGTTAATGAAAAACTGTTTTTT. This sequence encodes CASSEFVNEKLFF.

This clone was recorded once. The CDR3 nucleotides read TGTGCCAGCTCACCGAGTTCTAGCCACCCCAACGAGCAGTACTTC. This codes for CASSPSSSHPNEQYF. V gene TRBV18 combines with J gene TRBJ2-7; possible D gene TRBD2, 5 bases. V was trimmed by 3 bases and J by 5 bases, leaving 17 bases between them. The CDR3 covers 15 residues. The germline gives CDR1 KGHSH, CDR2 LQKENI.

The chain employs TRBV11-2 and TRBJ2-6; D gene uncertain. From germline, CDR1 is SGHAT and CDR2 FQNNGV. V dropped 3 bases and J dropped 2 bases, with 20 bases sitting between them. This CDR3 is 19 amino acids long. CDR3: CASSLSLVLTDAGANVLTF. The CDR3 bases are TGTGCCAGCAGCTTGAGTTTAGTGTTAACCGATGCTGGGGCCAACGTCCTGACTTTC.

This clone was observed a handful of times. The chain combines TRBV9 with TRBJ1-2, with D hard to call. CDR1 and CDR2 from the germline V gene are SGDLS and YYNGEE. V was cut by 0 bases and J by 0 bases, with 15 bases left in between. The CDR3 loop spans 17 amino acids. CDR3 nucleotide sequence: TGTGCCAGCAGCGTAGCCGTGACACCCGATGCTAACTATGGCTACACCTTC. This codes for CASSVAVTPDANYGYTF.

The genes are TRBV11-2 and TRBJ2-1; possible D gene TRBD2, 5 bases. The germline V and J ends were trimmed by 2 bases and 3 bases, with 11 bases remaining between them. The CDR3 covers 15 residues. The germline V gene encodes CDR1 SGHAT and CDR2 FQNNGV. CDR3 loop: CASSLYAGDYNEQFF. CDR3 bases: TGTGCCAGCAGCTTATATGCCGGGGACTACAATGAGCAGTTCTTC.